This T cell receptor (beta chain) was identified in a study of blood T cell repertoires in COVID-19. Unmatched junction bases numbered 9, after V lost 6 bases and J lost 10 bases. The CDR3 is made up of 14 amino acids. Germline CDR1 SEHNR, CDR2 FQNEAQ (reference sequence). Clones were sequenced by immunoSEQ multiplex PCR, and TCRdb holds only the in-frame ones, with some missing. Of about 300,000 clones detected, roughly 91% appear once; the ten largest clones hold 2.5% to 3.5%. The sequencing input was PBMCs or T cells enriched from blood (not recorded which). This chain uses TRBV7-9 with TRBJ1-6, with 7 positions matching TRBD1. This TCR came from a woman between 45 and 65 years old who had been exposed to COVID-19. The CDR3 here is CASRYQGDRSPLHF. CDR3 coding DNA: TGTGCCAGCAGATATCAGGGGGATCGCTCACCCCTCCACTTT.